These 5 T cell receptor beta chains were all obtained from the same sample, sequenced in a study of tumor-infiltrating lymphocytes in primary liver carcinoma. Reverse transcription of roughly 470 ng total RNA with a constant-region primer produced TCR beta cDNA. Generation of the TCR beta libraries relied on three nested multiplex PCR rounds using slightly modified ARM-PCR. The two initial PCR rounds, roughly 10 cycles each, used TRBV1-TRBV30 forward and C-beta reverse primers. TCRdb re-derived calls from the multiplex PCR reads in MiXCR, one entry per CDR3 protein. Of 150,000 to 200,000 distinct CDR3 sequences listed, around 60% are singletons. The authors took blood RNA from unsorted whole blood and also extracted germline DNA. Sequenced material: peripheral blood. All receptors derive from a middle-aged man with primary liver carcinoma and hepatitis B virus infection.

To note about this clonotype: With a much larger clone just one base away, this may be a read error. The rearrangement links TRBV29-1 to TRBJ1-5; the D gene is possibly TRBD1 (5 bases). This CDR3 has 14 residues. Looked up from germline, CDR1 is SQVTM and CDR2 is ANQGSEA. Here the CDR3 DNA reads TGCAGCGTTGAAGACCCCGAGGGGCTCCAGCTCCAGCATTTT. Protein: CSVEDPEGLQLQHF.

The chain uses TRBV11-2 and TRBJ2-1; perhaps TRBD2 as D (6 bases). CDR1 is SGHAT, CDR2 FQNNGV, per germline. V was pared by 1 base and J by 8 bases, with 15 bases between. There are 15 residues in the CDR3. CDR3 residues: CASSLASWDWDEQFF. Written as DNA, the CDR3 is TGTGCCAGCAGCTTAGCGTCTTGGGACTGGGATGAGCAGTTCTTC.

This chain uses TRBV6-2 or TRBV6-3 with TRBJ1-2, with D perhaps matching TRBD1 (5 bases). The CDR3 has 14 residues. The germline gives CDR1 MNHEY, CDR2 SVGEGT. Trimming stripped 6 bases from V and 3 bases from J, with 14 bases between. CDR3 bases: TGTGCCAGCAGAGCCCGGGGCTCGGACTATGGCTACACCTTC. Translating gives CASRARGSDYGYTF.

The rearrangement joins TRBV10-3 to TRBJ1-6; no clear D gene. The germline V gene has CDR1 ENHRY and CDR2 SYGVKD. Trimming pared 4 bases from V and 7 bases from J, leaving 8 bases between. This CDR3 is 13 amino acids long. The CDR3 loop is CAISGDTNSPLHF. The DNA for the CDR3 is TGTGCCATCAGTGGAGACACAAATTCACCCCTCCACTTT.

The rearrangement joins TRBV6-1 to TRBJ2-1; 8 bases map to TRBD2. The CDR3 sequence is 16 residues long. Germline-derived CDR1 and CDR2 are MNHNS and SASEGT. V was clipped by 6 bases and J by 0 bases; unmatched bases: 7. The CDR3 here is CASSASSGRSYNEQFF. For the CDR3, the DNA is TGTGCCAGCAGCGCTTCTAGCGGGCGCTCCTACAATGAGCAGTTCTTC.